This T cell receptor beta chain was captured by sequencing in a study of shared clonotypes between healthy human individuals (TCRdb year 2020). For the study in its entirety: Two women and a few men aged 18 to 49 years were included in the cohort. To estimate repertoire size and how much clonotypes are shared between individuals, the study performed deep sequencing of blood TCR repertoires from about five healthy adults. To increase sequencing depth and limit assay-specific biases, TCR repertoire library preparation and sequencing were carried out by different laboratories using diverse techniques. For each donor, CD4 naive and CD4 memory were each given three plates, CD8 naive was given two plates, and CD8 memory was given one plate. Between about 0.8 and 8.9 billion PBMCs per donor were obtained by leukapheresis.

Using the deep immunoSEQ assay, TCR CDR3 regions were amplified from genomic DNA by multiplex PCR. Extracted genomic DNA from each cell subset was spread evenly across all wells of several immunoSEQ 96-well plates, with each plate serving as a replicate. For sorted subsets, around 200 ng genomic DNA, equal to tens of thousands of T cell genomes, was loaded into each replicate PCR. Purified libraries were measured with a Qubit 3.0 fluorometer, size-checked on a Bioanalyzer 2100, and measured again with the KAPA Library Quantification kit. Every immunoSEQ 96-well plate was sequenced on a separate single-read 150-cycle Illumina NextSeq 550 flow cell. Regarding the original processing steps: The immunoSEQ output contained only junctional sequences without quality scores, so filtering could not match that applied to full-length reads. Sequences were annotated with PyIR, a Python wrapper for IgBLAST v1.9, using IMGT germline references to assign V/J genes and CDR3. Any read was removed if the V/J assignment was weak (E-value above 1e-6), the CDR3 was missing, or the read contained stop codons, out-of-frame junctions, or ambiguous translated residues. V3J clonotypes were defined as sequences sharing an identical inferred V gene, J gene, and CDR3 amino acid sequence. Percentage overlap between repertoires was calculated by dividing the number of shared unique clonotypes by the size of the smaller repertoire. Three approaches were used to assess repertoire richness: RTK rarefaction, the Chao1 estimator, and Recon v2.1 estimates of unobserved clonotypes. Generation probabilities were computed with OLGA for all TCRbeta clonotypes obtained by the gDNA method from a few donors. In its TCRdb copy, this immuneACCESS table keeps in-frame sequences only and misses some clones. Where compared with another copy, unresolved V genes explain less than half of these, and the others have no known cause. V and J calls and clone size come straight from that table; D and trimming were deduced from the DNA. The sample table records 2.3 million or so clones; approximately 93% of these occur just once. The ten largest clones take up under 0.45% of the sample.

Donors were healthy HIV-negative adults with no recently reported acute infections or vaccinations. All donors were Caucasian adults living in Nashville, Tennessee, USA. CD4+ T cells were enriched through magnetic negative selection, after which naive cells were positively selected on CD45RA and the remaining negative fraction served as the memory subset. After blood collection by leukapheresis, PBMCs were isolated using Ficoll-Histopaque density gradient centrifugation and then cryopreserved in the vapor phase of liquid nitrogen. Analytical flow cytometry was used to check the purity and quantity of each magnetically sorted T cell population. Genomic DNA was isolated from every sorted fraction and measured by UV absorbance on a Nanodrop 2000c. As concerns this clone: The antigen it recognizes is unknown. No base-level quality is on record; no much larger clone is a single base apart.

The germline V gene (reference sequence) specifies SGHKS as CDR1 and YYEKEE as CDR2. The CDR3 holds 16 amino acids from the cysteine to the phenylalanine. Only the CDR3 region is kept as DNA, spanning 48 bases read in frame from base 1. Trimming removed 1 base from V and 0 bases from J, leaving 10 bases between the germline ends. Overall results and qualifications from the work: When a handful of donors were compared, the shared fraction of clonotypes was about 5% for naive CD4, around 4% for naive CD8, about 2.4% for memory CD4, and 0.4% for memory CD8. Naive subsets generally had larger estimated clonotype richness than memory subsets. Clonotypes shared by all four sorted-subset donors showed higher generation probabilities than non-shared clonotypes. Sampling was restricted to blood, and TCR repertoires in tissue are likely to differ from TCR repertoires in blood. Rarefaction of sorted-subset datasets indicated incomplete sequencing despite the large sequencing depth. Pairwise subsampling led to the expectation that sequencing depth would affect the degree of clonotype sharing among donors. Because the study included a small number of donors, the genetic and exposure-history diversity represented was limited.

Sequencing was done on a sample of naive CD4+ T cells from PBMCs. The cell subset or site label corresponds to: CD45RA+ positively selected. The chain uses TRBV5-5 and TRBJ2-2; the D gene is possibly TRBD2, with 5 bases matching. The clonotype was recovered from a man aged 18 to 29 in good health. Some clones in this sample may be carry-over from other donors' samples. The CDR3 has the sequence CASSLSAGANTGELFF. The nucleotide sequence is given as TGTGCCAGCAGCTTGAGCGCGGGCGCGAACACCGGGGAGCTGTTTTTT.